One sample yielded the 22 T cell receptor beta chains listed below, sequenced in a study of shared clonotypes between healthy human individuals. This table comes from immunoSEQ multiplex PCR, and its TCRdb copy is limited to in-frame clones, with some not included. This table has 1 million to 1.3 million clones, 75% to 85% appearing once. The sample taken for sequencing was memory CD4+ T cells from PBMCs. As to subset: CD45RA-negative fraction. These receptors were obtained from a man aged 18 to 30 in good health. Some clones in this sample may be carry-over from other donors' samples.

The chain joins TRBV6-1 to TRBJ2-7; TRBD1 aligns across 7 bases. Trimming removed 2 bases from V and 7 bases from J; junction bases left unmatched: 14. Germline loops: CDR1 MNHNS, CDR2 SASEGT. The CDR3 length is 16 residues. CDR3 DNA: TGTGCCAGCAGTGAACCTCGGCCAGGGGGTTTGTGGGAGCAGTACTTC. It translates to CASSEPRPGGLWEQYF.

This clone was seen a handful of times. A read error may explain this, as a much larger clone is one base away. The V gene is TRBV30, the J gene TRBJ1-1; 8 bases agree with TRBD1. Germline CDR1 and CDR2: GTSNPN and SVGIG (reference sequence). V lost 8 bases to trimming and J lost 6 bases; unmatched junction nucleotides: 11. The CDR3 consists of 13 residues. The CDR3 region is CARNGQGWAEAFF. In DNA, the CDR3 is TGTGCCCGGAACGGACAGGGTTGGGCTGAAGCTTTCTTT. Supplemented by reference TRBV30 and TRBJ1-1, the full variable domain reads SQTIHQWPATLVQPVGSPLSLECTVEGTSNPNLYWYRQAAGRGLQLLFYSVGIGQISSEVPQNLSASRPQDRQFILSSKKLLLSDSGFYLCARNGQGWAEAFFGQGTRLTVV.

The gene calls are TRBV2 and TRBJ1-2; a weak D match, TRBD1 (6 bases). Trimming cost V 0 bases and J 8 bases, with 13 bases left between them. Germline CDR1 reads SNHLY; CDR2 reads FYNNEI. This CDR3 has 14 residues. CDR3 residues: CASSEAYRVGGYTF. CDR3 sequence (DNA): TGTGCCAGCAGTGAAGCGTACAGGGTGGGCGGCTACACCTTC.

The chain combines TRBV28 with TRBJ2-7, with TRBD1 matching 9 bases. Germline V lookup: CDR1 MDHEN, CDR2 SYDVKM. There are 15 residues in the CDR3. V was clipped by 3 bases and J by 4 bases; unmatched bases: 7. In DNA, the CDR3 is TGTGCCAGCAGTTTGTATGGACAGGGGACTTACGAGCAGTACTTC. Amino acid sequence: CASSLYGQGTYEQYF.

This clone has only one observation. This CDR3 reads CASSEYDGAHQETQYF. The CDR3 DNA reads TGTGCCAGCAGTGAATATGACGGGGCCCACCAAGAGACCCAGTACTTC. The chain employs TRBV25-1 and TRBJ2-5; D tentatively fits TRBD1 or TRBD2 (5 bases each). The CDR3 totals 16 residues. CDR1 and CDR2 from the germline V gene are MGHDK and SYGVNS. V lost 0 bases to trimming and J lost 0 bases, with 11 bases between them.

A note on this clone: A far larger clone lies a single base away; this is likely a read error. At the DNA level, this CDR3 is encoded by other sequences in the same sample as well. The chain joins TRBV6-6 to TRBJ1-3; possible D gene TRBD1, 6 bases. The CDR3 spans 14 residues. From germline, CDR1 is MNHNY and CDR2 SVGAGI (reference sequence). The CDR3: CASSTRGDGNTIYF. CDR3 DNA: TGCGCCAGCAGTACCAGGGGAGATGGAAACACCATATATTTT.

The genes are TRBV7-2 and TRBJ2-6; 7 nucleotides line up with TRBD1. Germline CDR1 and CDR2: SGHTA and FQGNSA. The CDR3 sequence is 18 residues long. Unmatched junction bases numbered 9, after V lost 3 bases and J lost 1 base. Here the CDR3 DNA reads TGTGCCAGCAGCTTCGAACACCGGACAGGATCTGGGGCCAACGTCCTGACTTTC. Its protein is CASSFEHRTGSGANVLTF.

With respect to this clone: Other DNA sequences in the same sample also yield this CDR3. CDR3 loop: CASSFPGTYEQYF. The CDR3 nucleotides are TGTGCCAGCAGTTTTCCCGGTACCTACGAGCAGTACTTC. The chain carries TRBV28 and TRBJ2-7; no firm D call. Per the germline V gene, CDR1 is MDHEN and CDR2 is SYDVKM. The CDR3 is made up of 13 amino acids. V was cut by 3 bases and J by 2 bases, with 8 bases left in between.

The V gene is TRBV2, the J gene TRBJ1-4, with TRBD1 matching 9 bases. This CDR3 is built from 15 residues. V gave up 6 bases and J gave up 3 bases; unmatched junction bases: 5. Germline assignment: CDR1 SNHLY and CDR2 FYNNEI. CDR3 coding DNA: TGTGCCAGCAGCTTACAGGGGGCTGCTAATGAAAAACTGTTTTTT. Translated: CASSLQGAANEKLFF.

The chain links TRBV7-2 to TRBJ2-5; D uncertain. The V gene's germline CDR1 is SGHTA and CDR2 FQGNSA. Trimming took 7 bases from V and 4 from J, leaving 7 bases between them. The CDR3 length is 11 residues. CDR3 loop: CASTPVETQYF. The DNA of the CDR3 is TGTGCCAGCACCCCCGTAGAGACCCAGTACTTC.

The chain couples TRBV14 to TRBJ1-1; a possible D gene is TRBD1 (6 bases). CDR3 length: 16 residues. Between the trimmed V and J ends, which lost 2 bases and 5 bases, there was a span of 18 bases. CDR1 SGHDN and CDR2 FVKESK come from the germline V gene. CDR3 coding DNA: TGTGCCAGCAGCCAATTCCGGGCCCGAAGGGGGACTGAAGCTTTCTTT. This codes for CASSQFRARRGTEAFF.

This chain connects TRBV11-2 to TRBJ1-1, with D hard to call. This CDR3 contains 14 residues. Per the germline V gene, CDR1 is SGHAT and CDR2 is FQNNGV. The V end was cut by 0 bases, the J end by 8 bases, with 13 bases between. CDR3 residues: CASSLDAGAVEAFF. CDR3 nucleotide sequence: TGTGCCAGCAGCTTAGATGCCGGCGCAGTCGAAGCTTTCTTT.

CDR3 protein: CAWSQGVNDGELFF. The CDR3 DNA reads TGTGCCTGGAGCCAGGGCGTTAATGACGGGGAGCTGTTTTTT. The chain combines TRBV30 with TRBJ2-2; perhaps TRBD1 as D (5 bases). The germline V and J ends were trimmed by 3 bases and 7 bases, with 15 bases remaining between them. This CDR3 comprises 14 residues. Germline CDR1 is GTSNPN and CDR2 is SVGIG (reference sequence).

The chain uses TRBV29-1 and TRBJ2-5; 12 nucleotides match TRBD2. Germline V lookup: CDR1 SQVTM, CDR2 ANQGSEA. This CDR3 has 13 residues. As DNA, the CDR3 is TGCAGTGGACTAGCGGGAAATCAAGAGACCCAGTACTTC. It is translated as CSGLAGNQETQYF. Full variable domain (outside the CDR3, taken from reference TRBV29-1 and TRBJ2-5): SAVISQKPSRDICQRGTSLTIQCQVDSQVTMMFWYRQQPGQSLTLIATANQGSEATYESGFVIDKFPISRPNLTFSTLTVSNMSPEDSSIYLCSGLAGNQETQYFGPGTRLLVL.

This chain connects TRBV5-6 to TRBJ1-1, with 8 bases matching TRBD1. The CDR3 runs to 15 residues. The J segment lost 5 bases and the V segment lost 3 bases, leaving 9 bases of the junction unmatched. The V gene's germline CDR1 is SGHDT and CDR2 YYEEEE. The CDR3 loop reads CASSYNGQGRTEAFF. The CDR3 nucleotides are TGTGCCAGCAGCTACAATGGACAGGGACGGACTGAAGCTTTCTTT.

Points on this clone: This sample also contains other DNA sequences that code for the same CDR3. The J gene is TRBJ2-2, the V gene TRBV9; the D gene is possibly TRBD2 (5 bases). Germline CDR1 and CDR2: SGDLS and YYNGEE. V dropped 0 bases and J dropped 5 bases, with 8 bases sitting between them. The CDR3 runs 14 residues. CDR3 in amino acids: CASSVGGFTGELFF. In nucleotides, the CDR3 is TGTGCCAGCAGCGTAGGAGGGTTTACCGGGGAGCTGTTTTTT.

The chain links TRBV21-1 to TRBJ2-5; the D call TRBD2 from the table was never checked on the DNA. TRBV21-1 is a documented pseudogene. This CDR3 is built from 15 residues. CDR3 residues: CASSNTGLYQETQYF. CDR3 DNA: TGTGCCAGCAGCAACACCGGGTTGTACCAAGAGACCCAGTACTTC.

The chain recombines TRBV18 with TRBJ2-7, with TRBD1 matching over 7 bases. V lost 2 bases and J lost 6; bases outside the gene matches: 4. The CDR3 contains 13 residues. CDR1 KGHSH and CDR2 LQKENI come from the germline V gene. CDR3 sequence reads: CASSPRQGPEQYF. The CDR3 region has the DNA TGTGCCAGCTCACCAAGACAGGGTCCCGAGCAGTACTTC.

The V gene is TRBV7-2, the J gene TRBJ2-2, with TRBD2 matching over 13 bases. Germline lookup yields CDR1 SGHTA and CDR2 FQGNSA. CDR3 length: 17 amino acids. V shed 5 bases and J 0 bases; nucleotides not matched to a gene: 3. The DNA of the CDR3 is TGTGCCAGCAGCCCGGGACTAGCGGGGACGAACACCGGGGAGCTGTTTTTT. As protein: CASSPGLAGTNTGELFF.

This clone was counted once. This chain connects TRBV4-2 to TRBJ1-2, with D possibly being TRBD1 (5 bases). This CDR3 is 13 amino acids long. Germline CDR1 LGHNA, CDR2 YNFKEQ. V lost 5 bases, J lost 6 bases, and 13 bases lay in between. The CDR3 reads CASSKTAGNGYTF. Written as DNA, the CDR3 is TGTGCCAGCAGCAAGACAGCGGGGAATGGCTACACCTTC.

The chain links TRBV7-8 to TRBJ1-5; 10 bases map to TRBD1. The V segment lost 5 bases and the J segment 7 bases; nucleotides outside the gene matches: 14. Germline-derived CDR1 and CDR2 are SGHVS and FQNEAQ. This CDR3 comprises 17 residues. The CDR3 DNA is TGTGCCAGCAGCGTTGAACGACAGGGGGCCAGGGGACAGCCCCAGCATTTT. Residues: CASSVERQGARGQPQHF.

This clone was found once. V gene TRBV30 combines with J gene TRBJ1-1; D not certain. Trimming cost V 3 bases and J 7 bases, with 15 bases left between them. Germline V gives CDR1 GTSNPN, CDR2 SVGIG (reference sequence). The CDR3 sequence is 13 residues long. This CDR3 is CAWSPHRAFEAFF. The DNA for the CDR3 is TGTGCCTGGAGCCCACACCGGGCCTTTGAAGCTTTCTTT.